This entry lists 15 T cell receptor beta chains sequenced from one sample in a study of shared clonotypes between healthy human individuals. The method was immunoSEQ multiplex PCR; TCRdb's version includes in-frame clones alone and lacks a portion of them. This sample has about 480,000 clones, with around 79% found just once. The sample comprised PBMCs. The source of these receptors is a woman between 40 and 55 years old in good health. Some clones in this sample may be carry-over from other donors' samples.

This chain links TRBV29-1 with TRBJ2-7; D is perhaps TRBD1 (5 bases). Looked up from germline, CDR1 is SQVTM and CDR2 is ANQGSEA. With 5 bases removed from V and 0 bases from J, the gap between germline ends came to 11 bases. CDR3 length equals 13 residues. The CDR3, as DNA: TGCAGCGTTAGTAACAGGAGCTCCTACGAGCAGTACTTC. Translating gives CSVSNRSSYEQYF.

The J gene is TRBJ2-7, the V gene TRBV25-1; possible D gene TRBD1, 5 bases. Trimming pared 2 bases from V and 3 bases from J, leaving 11 bases between. The V gene's germline CDR1 is MGHDK and CDR2 SYGVNS. This CDR3 comprises 14 residues. For the CDR3, the DNA is TGTGCCAGCAGTGAACCGGGCAGGGACTACGAGCAGTACTTC. Translation gives CASSEPGRDYEQYF.

This chain joins TRBV29-1 and TRBJ2-7, with 8 bases fitting TRBD1. This CDR3 is 13 amino acids long. The V gene end was trimmed by 2 bases and the J gene end by 3 bases; junction bases not matched to a gene: 3. CDR1 SQVTM and CDR2 ANQGSEA come from the germline V gene. The CDR3 sequence: CSVENRGDYEQYF. In nucleotides, the CDR3 is TGCAGCGTTGAAAACAGGGGGGACTACGAGCAGTACTTC.

This chain links TRBV27 with TRBJ2-5; weak D call: TRBD2 (6 bases). Trimming took 5 bases from V and 5 from J, leaving 15 bases between them. Germline V gene sequence: CDR1 MNHEY, CDR2 SMNVEV (reference sequence). CDR3 length: 14 residues. The CDR3 bases are TGTGCCAGCAGTAGGTCGGGGGTTTCGGAGACCCAGTACTTC. Amino acids: CASSRSGVSETQYF.

The V gene is TRBV5-1, the J gene TRBJ1-1, with 7 bases identical to TRBD1. V lost 4 bases, J lost 5 bases, and 14 bases stayed unmatched. Germline V gene sequence: CDR1 SGHRS, CDR2 YFSETQ. This CDR3 region has 16 residues. CDR3 amino acids: CASSPRQGRLETEAFF. The CDR3 coding sequence is TGCGCCAGCAGCCCACGACAGGGAAGGCTCGAAACTGAAGCTTTCTTT.

The V gene is TRBV7-9, the J gene TRBJ2-3; 11 bases line up with TRBD2. This CDR3 region has 17 residues. V trimming: 0 bases; J trimming: 0 bases; junction bases outside the gene matches: 2. Germline V CDR1 and CDR2: SEHNR, FQNEAQ (reference sequence). In DNA, the CDR3 is TGTGCCAGCAGCTTAGCCCGACTAGCGGGGAGCACAGATACGCAGTATTTT. This encodes CASSLARLAGSTDTQYF.

This chain joins TRBV7-8 and TRBJ2-6; the D is unclear. The germline V and J ends were trimmed by 5 bases and 2 bases, with 4 bases remaining between them. This CDR3 contains 13 residues. Germline V gene sequence: CDR1 SGHVS, CDR2 FQNEAQ. The CDR3 protein is CASSTAGANVLTF. CDR3 DNA: TGTGCCAGCAGCACGGCTGGGGCCAACGTCCTGACTTTC.

The chain recombines TRBV11-2 with TRBJ2-5; D gene uncertain. CDR1 and CDR2 (germline): SGHAT, FQNNGV. This CDR3 contains 13 residues. V was trimmed by 3 bases and J by 12 bases, leaving 17 bases between them. The CDR3 region is CASSFPQERNKYF. In nucleotides, the CDR3 is TGTGCCAGCAGCTTCCCCCAGGAGCGCAATAAGTACTTC.

In this sample, this clone turned up a few times. The chain is built from TRBV29-1 and TRBJ2-5; 8 bases are shared with TRBD2. The CDR3 totals 13 residues. Trimming removed 6 bases from V and 4 bases from J; junction bases left unmatched: 7. Germline V gene lookup returns CDR1 SQVTM and CDR2 ANQGSEA. The DNA for the CDR3 is TGCAGCGTGTTGACTAGCGAACGAGAGACCCAGTACTTC. Residues: CSVLTSERETQYF.

V gene TRBV6-5 combines with J gene TRBJ2-1, with TRBD1 as a possible D gene (6 bases). This CDR3 comprises 15 residues. Germline CDR1 and CDR2: MNHEY and SVGAGI. Trimming pared 6 bases from V and 4 bases from J, leaving 16 bases between. The CDR3 region is CASRNDRLSYNEQFF. The CDR3, as DNA: TGTGCCAGCAGAAACGACAGGTTATCGTACAATGAGCAGTTCTTC.

This clone was counted a single time. The chain joins TRBV10-1 to TRBJ2-4; 10 bases fit TRBD1. This CDR3 has 20 residues. The ends lost 0 bases at V and 0 bases at J; junction bases unmatched: 11. Per the germline V gene, CDR1 is WNHNN and CDR2 is SYGVQD (reference sequence). CDR3 protein: CASSESGTGDRDLAKNIQYF. Written as DNA, the CDR3 is TGCGCCAGCAGTGAGTCCGGGACAGGGGACAGAGATCTAGCCAAAAACATTCAGTACTTC.

The V call is TRBV10-1, the J call TRBJ1-5; D is perhaps TRBD1 (5 bases). V was shortened by 7 bases and J by 3 bases, with 19 bases between the two germline ends. Per germline, CDR1 WNHNN and CDR2 SYGVQD (reference sequence). The length of the CDR3 is 16 residues. Here the CDR3 reads CASTWRGGSNNQPQHF. CDR3 sequence (DNA): TGCGCCAGCACATGGCGGGGGGGTAGTAACAATCAGCCCCAGCATTTT.

The chain recombines TRBV10-3 with TRBJ1-2, with 10 positions matching TRBD1. The CDR3 sequence is 12 residues long. Germline assignment: CDR1 ENHRY and CDR2 SYGVKD. Losses at the gene ends were 6 bases for V and 6 bases for J; bases not matched to a gene: 1. In DNA, the CDR3 is TGTGCCATCAGCGGGACAGGGGATGGCTACACCTTC. Amino acid sequence: CAISGTGDGYTF.

The chain has TRBV11-2 and TRBJ1-5; a possible D gene is TRBD1 (5 bases). Germline V lookup: CDR1 SGHAT, CDR2 FQNNGV. This CDR3 has 14 residues. V shed 5 bases and J shed 2 bases, with 10 bases lying between them. CDR3 sequence reads: CASSLAGGNQPQHF. In nucleotides, the CDR3 is TGTGCCAGCAGCCTAGCGGGGGGCAATCAGCCCCAGCATTTT.

The chain joins TRBV10-1 to TRBJ1-1; D is unresolved. The CDR3 runs 14 residues. Germline-derived CDR1 and CDR2 are WNHNN and SYGVQD (reference sequence). Trimming stripped 2 bases from V and 1 base from J, with 8 bases between. CDR3 residues: CASSENIPNTEAFF. CDR3 coding DNA: TGCGCCAGCAGTGAGAACATTCCGAACACTGAAGCTTTCTTT.